The rows below give T cell receptor beta chains drawn from one sample of a study of cytomegalovirus exposure and HLA in healthy donors. Assay used: immunoSEQ multiplex PCR; TCRdb lists only in-frame clones, some missing. The sample consists of roughly 110,000 clones, about three quarters of them appearing once. Sequences were obtained from PBMCs. The receptors shown here come from a female donor in good health and CMV-seronegative. The CDR3 runs from the conserved cysteine through the conserved F or W. The order of the fields is J gene, clone size, V gene, D gene, CDR3 DNA, CDR3 protein. A D gene is named only where the DNA matches it firmly. The size of a clone is reported for some rows only, either as once, few or many, or as a class for expanded clones.

J gene: TRBJ1-1; clone size: -; V gene: TRBV6-5; D gene: TRBD1; CDR3 DNA: TGTGCCAGCAGGACTAAAACAGGGGACACTGAAGCTTTCTTT; CDR3 protein: CASRTKTGDTEAFF
J gene: TRBJ2-7; clone size: -; V gene: TRBV7-2; D gene: TRBD2; CDR3 DNA: TGTGCCAGCAGAACTAGCGGGGGAGGCAACGAGCAGTACTTC; CDR3 protein: CASRTSGGGNEQYF
J gene: TRBJ1-2; clone size: -; V gene: TRBV4-1; D gene: TRBD1; CDR3 DNA: TGCGCCAGCAGCCAGGGGATAGGGGGCGCTGGCTATGGCTACACCTTC; CDR3 protein: CASSQGIGGAGYGYTF
J gene: TRBJ1-4; clone size: few; V gene: TRBV5-5; D gene: -; CDR3 DNA: TGTGCCAGCAGCGCACGGGGTGCAACTAATGAAAAACTGTTTTTT; CDR3 protein: CASSARGATNEKLFF
J gene: TRBJ2-7; clone size: few; V gene: TRBV4-3; D gene: -; CDR3 DNA: TGCGCCAGCAGCCAAGGGGCGGGATCCTACGAGCAGTACTTC; CDR3 protein: CASSQGAGSYEQYF
J gene: TRBJ1-6; clone size: -; V gene: TRBV7-3; D gene: -; CDR3 DNA: TGTGCCAGCAGCCAGGACACGCAATCACCCCTCCACTTT; CDR3 protein: CASSQDTQSPLHF
J gene: TRBJ1-6; clone size: -; V gene: TRBV5-6; D gene: TRBD1; CDR3 DNA: TGTGCCAGCAGCGGGGGACAGACGAATTCACCCCTCCACTTT; CDR3 protein: CASSGGQTNSPLHF
J gene: TRBJ1-5; clone size: -; V gene: TRBV28; D gene: -; CDR3 DNA: TGTGCCAGCAGTTTACCGGTGCCCACCAGCAATCAGCCCCAGCATTTT; CDR3 protein: CASSLPVPTSNQPQHF
J gene: TRBJ1-1; clone size: -; V gene: TRBV6-1; D gene: -; CDR3 DNA: TGTGCCAGCAATTCCCCTACGAACACTGAAGCTTTCTTT; CDR3 protein: CASNSPTNTEAFF
J gene: TRBJ1-2; clone size: -; V gene: TRBV28; D gene: TRBD1; CDR3 DNA: TGTGCCAGCAGTTTGGGACGGACAGGGGGGGCTAACTATGGCTACACCTTC; CDR3 protein: CASSLGRTGGANYGYTF
J gene: TRBJ1-1; clone size: -; V gene: TRBV7-8; D gene: TRBD1; CDR3 DNA: TGTGCCAGCAGCTACCGTGGGACAGGGAACACTGAAGCTTTCTTT; CDR3 protein: CASSYRGTGNTEAFF
J gene: TRBJ2-3; clone size: -; V gene: TRBV5-1; D gene: TRBD1; CDR3 DNA: TGCGCCAGCAAGAAAGCCGGGACAGATACAACAGATACGCAGTATTTT; CDR3 protein: CASKKAGTDTTDTQYF
J gene: TRBJ1-2; clone size: -; V gene: TRBV7-6; D gene: TRBD1; CDR3 DNA: TGTGCCAGCAGCTTAGAGGGACAGGGCCTCGGAGGCTACACCTTC; CDR3 protein: CASSLEGQGLGGYTF
J gene: TRBJ2-2; clone size: once; V gene: TRBV13; D gene: TRBD1; CDR3 DNA: TGTGCCAGCAGCTTCGACAGGGGCGGGGAGCTGTTTTTT; CDR3 protein: CASSFDRGGELFF
J gene: TRBJ2-5; clone size: -; V gene: TRBV5-1; D gene: -; CDR3 DNA: TGCGCCAGCAGCTTGACAACGAGGGAAGAGACCCAGTACTTC; CDR3 protein: CASSLTTREETQYF
J gene: TRBJ2-7; clone size: few; V gene: TRBV5-6; D gene: TRBD2; CDR3 DNA: TGTGCCAGCAGCTTTCTAAGCGGGGACGAGCAGTACTTC; CDR3 protein: CASSFLSGDEQYF
J gene: TRBJ1-5; clone size: few; V gene: TRBV28; D gene: -; CDR3 DNA: TGTGCCAGCACCCAGTCCCTTAGCAATCAGCCCCAGCATTTT; CDR3 protein: CASTQSLSNQPQHF
J gene: TRBJ1-2; clone size: -; V gene: TRBV6-1; D gene: -; CDR3 DNA: TGTGCCAGCAGTGACCGACAGCTGGGCTATGGCTACACCTTC; CDR3 protein: CASSDRQLGYGYTF
J gene: TRBJ2-1; clone size: -; V gene: TRBV27; D gene: -; CDR3 DNA: TGTGCCAGATCTGGCTGGCGTCGGAGGTATGAGCAGTTCTTC; CDR3 protein: CARSGWRRRYEQFF
J gene: TRBJ2-1; clone size: -; V gene: TRBV6-4; D gene: -; CDR3 DNA: TGTGCCAGCAGTGAGGACAGTCACAATGAGCAGTTCTTC; CDR3 protein: CASSEDSHNEQFF
J gene: TRBJ1-4; clone size: -; V gene: TRBV28; D gene: -; CDR3 DNA: TGTGCCAGCTCCCACCCCGGCCTAGTACGTGAAAAACTGTTTTTT; CDR3 protein: CASSHPGLVREKLFF
J gene: TRBJ2-5; clone size: -; V gene: TRBV14; D gene: -; CDR3 DNA: TGTGCCAGCAGCCATCTCCTTACTACTCAAGAGACCCAGTACTTC; CDR3 protein: CASSHLLTTQETQYF
J gene: TRBJ2-7; clone size: -; V gene: TRBV7-9; D gene: -; CDR3 DNA: TGTGCCAGCAGTCACAACTCCAAGTCGAGCGACGAGCAGTACTTC; CDR3 protein: CASSHNSKSSDEQYF
J gene: TRBJ1-2; clone size: few; V gene: TRBV7-9; D gene: TRBD1; CDR3 DNA: TGTGCCAGCAGCCTATCCGGGACAGGGAACTATGGCTACACCTTC; CDR3 protein: CASSLSGTGNYGYTF
J gene: TRBJ2-7; clone size: -; V gene: TRBV29-1; D gene: TRBD1; CDR3 DNA: TGCAGCGTGACAGGGAAGGTGTCCTACGAGCAGTACTTC; CDR3 protein: CSVTGKVSYEQYF
J gene: TRBJ1-1; clone size: -; V gene: TRBV30; D gene: -; CDR3 DNA: TGTGCCTGGAGTGTTGCGTCGGGCGGGGGAGCTTTCTTT; CDR3 protein: CAWSVASGGGAFF
J gene: TRBJ2-7; clone size: -; V gene: TRBV7-9; D gene: -; CDR3 DNA: TGTGCCAGCAGCTTAGCATCCGGGAATCTGGACGAGCAGTACTTC; CDR3 protein: CASSLASGNLDEQYF
J gene: TRBJ1-6; clone size: -; V gene: TRBV5-4; D gene: -; CDR3 DNA: TGTGCCAGCAGTCCCTCCGACAGCTCCTATAATTCACCCCTCCACTTT; CDR3 protein: CASSPSDSSYNSPLHF
J gene: TRBJ2-1; clone size: -; V gene: TRBV7-2; D gene: -; CDR3 DNA: TGTGCCAGCAGCTTAGCGGGGGGGCTTCCTTACAATGAGCAGTTCTTC; CDR3 protein: CASSLAGGLPYNEQFF
J gene: TRBJ2-7; clone size: -; V gene: TRBV30; D gene: -; CDR3 DNA: TGTGCCTGGAGCCGCGCCTACGAGCAGTACTTC; CDR3 protein: CAWSRAYEQYF
J gene: TRBJ2-1; clone size: once; V gene: TRBV25-1; D gene: -; CDR3 DNA: TGTGCCAGCAATCCCTTTGCGGGGAGCTCCTACAATGAGCAGTTCTTC; CDR3 protein: CASNPFAGSSYNEQFF
J gene: TRBJ2-7; clone size: -; V gene: TRBV5-4; D gene: -; CDR3 DNA: TGTGCCAGCAGCTTGGAAGGGGCTTGGGAGCAGTACTTC; CDR3 protein: CASSLEGAWEQYF
J gene: TRBJ2-3; clone size: -; V gene: TRBV10-3; D gene: -; CDR3 DNA: TGTGCCATCAGTGAACGGGGCACAGATACGCAGTATTTT; CDR3 protein: CAISERGTDTQYF
J gene: TRBJ1-2; clone size: -; V gene: TRBV1; D gene: -; CDR3 DNA: TGCACCAGCAGCCAAGAAACCGGACGGGATGCTAACTATGGCTACACCTTC; CDR3 protein: CTSSQETGRDANYGYTF
J gene: TRBJ2-3; clone size: few; V gene: TRBV2; D gene: TRBD2; CDR3 DNA: TGTGCCAGCAGGCGGGGGGGCTCCCTTAGGGGCACAGATACGCAGTATTTT; CDR3 protein: CASRRGGSLRGTDTQYF
J gene: TRBJ2-2; clone size: -; V gene: TRBV10-3; D gene: -; CDR3 DNA: TGTGCCATCCGTCCCGGTAGGGGTTACACCGGGGAGCTGTTTTTT; CDR3 protein: CAIRPGRGYTGELFF
J gene: TRBJ2-3; clone size: -; V gene: TRBV5-1; D gene: TRBD2; CDR3 DNA: TGCGCCAGCTGCCAAGCGGGGCGCACAGATACGCAGTATTTT; CDR3 protein: CASCQAGRTDTQYF
J gene: TRBJ1-1; clone size: -; V gene: TRBV9; D gene: TRBD1; CDR3 DNA: TGTGCCAGCAGCGTAGAAGCCGGGACAGGGGGCTGGGAGAACACTGAAGCTTTCTTT; CDR3 protein: CASSVEAGTGGWENTEAFF
J gene: TRBJ2-7; clone size: -; V gene: TRBV27; D gene: -; CDR3 DNA: TGTGCCAGCACGAGGCTAAACGGCTACGAGCAGTACTTC; CDR3 protein: CASTRLNGYEQYF
J gene: TRBJ1-2; clone size: -; V gene: TRBV7-9; D gene: -; CDR3 DNA: TGTGCCAGCAGCTTAGGGAGCAATCATGGCTACACCTTC; CDR3 protein: CASSLGSNHGYTF
J gene: TRBJ2-5; clone size: once; V gene: TRBV7-9; D gene: -; CDR3 DNA: TGTGCCAGCAGCTTAGCGCTGAGACAGAATCAAGAGACCCAGTACTTC; CDR3 protein: CASSLALRQNQETQYF
J gene: TRBJ2-1; clone size: -; V gene: TRBV2; D gene: -; CDR3 DNA: TGTGCCAGCAGTGTTGAGTATAGTTCCTACAATGAGCAGTTCTTC; CDR3 protein: CASSVEYSSYNEQFF
J gene: TRBJ2-3; clone size: -; V gene: TRBV4-3; D gene: -; CDR3 DNA: TGCGCCAGCAGCCAAGAGCCCCGGGATACGCAGTATTTT; CDR3 protein: CASSQEPRDTQYF
J gene: TRBJ2-7; clone size: -; V gene: TRBV10-1; D gene: -; CDR3 DNA: TGCGCCAGCAGTGACGGGGGTCCCTTCTACGAGCAGTACTTC; CDR3 protein: CASSDGGPFYEQYF
J gene: TRBJ2-7; clone size: -; V gene: TRBV5-6; D gene: TRBD1; CDR3 DNA: TGTGCCAGCAGCCTGACAGGGGAAGGCTACGAGCAGTACTTC; CDR3 protein: CASSLTGEGYEQYF
J gene: TRBJ1-1; clone size: -; V gene: TRBV6-1; D gene: -; CDR3 DNA: TGTGCCAGCAGTGGAGGGGAGGAGAGCACTGAAGCTTTCTTT; CDR3 protein: CASSGGEESTEAFF
J gene: TRBJ1-1; clone size: -; V gene: TRBV18; D gene: -; CDR3 DNA: TGTGCCAGCTCACCGGTGAGGGGGAAGGAAGCTTTCTTT; CDR3 protein: CASSPVRGKEAFF
J gene: TRBJ1-2; clone size: -; V gene: TRBV6-5; D gene: TRBD1; CDR3 DNA: TGTGCCAGCAGTCGTGGGACAGGAGTTTTACGTGGCTACACCTTC; CDR3 protein: CASSRGTGVLRGYTF
J gene: TRBJ1-1; clone size: -; V gene: TRBV11-2; D gene: TRBD1; CDR3 DNA: TGTGCCAGCAGCTTAGATCGACAGGGCCTTGAAGCTTTCTTT; CDR3 protein: CASSLDRQGLEAFF
J gene: TRBJ2-2; clone size: once; V gene: TRBV11-3; D gene: TRBD2; CDR3 DNA: TGTGCCAGCAGCTCCGGACTAGCGGGCACCGGGGAGCTGTTTTTT; CDR3 protein: CASSSGLAGTGELFF
J gene: TRBJ2-1; clone size: -; V gene: TRBV5-1; D gene: TRBD2; CDR3 DNA: TGCGCCAGCAGCTTCCAGCGGGGGGGCTACAATGAGCAGTTCTTC; CDR3 protein: CASSFQRGGYNEQFF
J gene: TRBJ2-7; clone size: -; V gene: TRBV7-2; D gene: TRBD1; CDR3 DNA: TGTGCCAGCAGCTTCAATGGACAGGGACCCTACGAGCAGTACTTC; CDR3 protein: CASSFNGQGPYEQYF
J gene: TRBJ2-1; clone size: few; V gene: TRBV2; D gene: TRBD2; CDR3 DNA: TGTGCCAGCAGTGTTCCGGGACTAGCCGATGAGCAGTTCTTC; CDR3 protein: CASSVPGLADEQFF
J gene: TRBJ2-3; clone size: -; V gene: TRBV9; D gene: TRBD2; CDR3 DNA: TGTGCCAGCAGCGTAGGACTAGCGGGGGGGCGGAACACAGATACGCAGTATTTT; CDR3 protein: CASSVGLAGGRNTDTQYF
J gene: TRBJ2-5; clone size: -; V gene: TRBV19; D gene: -; CDR3 DNA: TGTGCCAGTAGTATGAGTCTACAAGAGACCCAGTACTTC; CDR3 protein: CASSMSLQETQYF
J gene: TRBJ1-6; clone size: -; V gene: TRBV14; D gene: -; CDR3 DNA: TGTGCCAGCAGCCAAGAATCCCGGAATTCACCCCTCCACTTT; CDR3 protein: CASSQESRNSPLHF
J gene: TRBJ2-3; clone size: -; V gene: TRBV9; D gene: TRBD2; CDR3 DNA: TGTGCCAGCAGCGTAGGTCGGGGGGGCGGAGATACGCAGTATTTT; CDR3 protein: CASSVGRGGGDTQYF
J gene: TRBJ1-2; clone size: -; V gene: TRBV19; D gene: -; CDR3 DNA: TGTGCCAGTAGTATGGTAAATGGGAGGTCTGGATATGGCTACACCTTC; CDR3 protein: CASSMVNGRSGYGYTF